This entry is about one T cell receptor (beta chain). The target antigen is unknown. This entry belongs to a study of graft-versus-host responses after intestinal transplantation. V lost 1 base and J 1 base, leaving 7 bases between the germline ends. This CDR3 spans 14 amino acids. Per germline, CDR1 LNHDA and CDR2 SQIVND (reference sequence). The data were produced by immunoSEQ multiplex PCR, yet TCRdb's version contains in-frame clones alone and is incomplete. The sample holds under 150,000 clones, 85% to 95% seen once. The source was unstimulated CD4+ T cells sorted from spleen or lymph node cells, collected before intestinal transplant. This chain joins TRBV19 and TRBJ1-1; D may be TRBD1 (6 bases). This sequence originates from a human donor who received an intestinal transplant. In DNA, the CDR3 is TGTGCCAGTAGTATAGGGACAGCGAACACTGAAGCTTTCTTT. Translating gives CASSIGTANTEAFF.